Each of the 30 T cell receptor beta chains below was sequenced from the same sample in a study of blood T cell repertoires in COVID-19. Some clones are missing from TCRdb's copy, which holds only in-frame ones; the method was immunoSEQ multiplex PCR. The repertoire holds more than 250,000 clones, with around 87% as singletons. Sequencing was done on a sample of PBMCs or T cells enriched from blood (not recorded which). These receptors all stem from a woman aged 25 to 45 who had recovered from COVID-19.

The V gene is TRBV3-1 (or the pseudogene TRBV3-2), the J gene TRBJ2-1; 7 bases are a match to TRBD2. The CDR3 contains 19 residues. J was trimmed by 4 bases and V by 0 bases; bases with no gene match: 15. Germline loops: CDR1 LGHDT, CDR2 YNNKEL (reference sequence). The CDR3 nucleotides are TGTGCCAGCAGCCAAGATAGGGGATGGGCCCTAGCGGATTACAATGAGCAGTTCTTC. This sequence encodes CASSQDRGWALADYNEQFF.

The V call is TRBV7-3, the J call TRBJ2-7; tentative D call: TRBD2 (6 bases). Germline assignment: CDR1 SGHTA and CDR2 FQGTGA. V lost 3 bases, J lost 5 bases, and 11 bases lay in between. The CDR3 has 13 amino acids. CDR3 residues: CASSFGREDEQYF. CDR3 coding DNA: TGTGCCAGCAGCTTCGGCAGGGAGGACGAGCAGTACTTC.

This chain joins TRBV30 and TRBJ2-5; perhaps TRBD2 as D (6 bases). Trimming took 2 bases from V and 6 from J, leaving 13 bases between them. The germline CDR1 and CDR2 sequences are GTSNPN and SVGIG (reference sequence). The length of the CDR3 is 13 residues. CDR3 amino acids: CAWSPGGRKTQYF. Here the CDR3 DNA reads TGTGCCTGGAGTCCCGGGGGACGGAAGACCCAGTACTTC.

The chain employs TRBV2 and TRBJ2-5; no firm D call. This CDR3 has 14 amino acids. V lost 2 bases and J lost 1, with 8 bases in between. Germline values: CDR1 SNHLY, CDR2 FYNNEI. CDR3: CASSEFPGQETQYF. The CDR3 bases are TGTGCCAGCAGTGAATTCCCGGGCCAAGAGACCCAGTACTTC.

This chain links TRBV28 with TRBJ2-7; 9 positions agree with TRBD2. The CDR3 sequence is 15 residues long. Germline loops: CDR1 MDHEN, CDR2 SYDVKM. J was trimmed by 3 bases and V by 5 bases; bases with no gene match: 8. CDR3 nucleotide sequence: TGTGCCAGCAGTCCATCTAGCGGGGCAAACTACGAGCAGTACTTC. Its protein is CASSPSSGANYEQYF.

J is TRBJ1-1 and V is TRBV2; 7 bases agree with TRBD1. V was pared by 6 bases and J by 1 base, with 5 bases of the junction left unmatched. The germline gives CDR1 SNHLY, CDR2 FYNNEI. The CDR3 runs 14 residues. As DNA, the CDR3 is TGTGCCAGCAGGCGACAGGGAGAGAACACTGAAGCTTTCTTT. Residues: CASRRQGENTEAFF.

The chain combines TRBV7-2 with TRBJ1-1; TRBD1 matches at 9 bases. The CDR3 spans 14 residues. J gave up 3 bases and V 5 bases, and 4 bases lay outside the gene matches. Germline V gene data show CDR1 as SGHTA and CDR2 as FQGNSA. In DNA form, the CDR3 reads TGTGCCAGCAGCACCCGGACAGGGGACACTGAAGCTTTCTTT. It encodes CASSTRTGDTEAFF.

The V and J genes are TRBV7-8 and TRBJ1-2; 9 bases are a match to TRBD1. Germline V gives CDR1 SGHVS, CDR2 FQNEAQ. The CDR3 has 14 amino acids. V was pared by 1 base and J by 7 bases, with 4 bases of the junction left unmatched. The CDR3 sequence: CASSLEVQGAGYTF. CDR3 DNA sequence: TGTGCCAGCAGCTTAGAAGTACAGGGGGCTGGCTACACCTTC.

CDR3 nucleotides: TGTGCCAGCAGTTTGGGCAGGGCGGGGGAGCAGTACTTC. Amino acid sequence: CASSLGRAGEQYF. The rearrangement links TRBV12-3 or TRBV12-4 to TRBJ2-7; D perhaps matches TRBD2 (6 bases). The CDR3 loop spans 13 amino acids. The V end was cut by 3 bases, the J end by 7 bases, with 13 bases between.

The chain uses TRBV18 and TRBJ1-2; weak D call: TRBD1 (6 bases). Per germline, CDR1 KGHSH and CDR2 LQKENI. This CDR3 contains 14 residues. The V gene lost 3 bases and the J gene lost 2 bases, with 10 bases spanning the gap. The CDR3 DNA sequence: TGTGCCAGCTCACCTGGGACACTCAACTATGGCTACACCTTC. The encoded protein is CASSPGTLNYGYTF.

CDR3 region: CASSTEARGYTF. The CDR3 nucleotides read TGTGCCAGCAGCACCGAGGCGCGCGGCTACACCTTC. The chain couples TRBV11-2 to TRBJ1-2; D gene uncertain. With 5 bases removed from V and 8 bases from J, the gap between germline ends came to 12 bases. There are 12 residues in the CDR3. The germline CDR1 and CDR2 sequences are SGHAT and FQNNGV.

The chain links TRBV4-3 to TRBJ1-1, with TRBD1 identical over 7 bases. The J segment lost 1 base and the V segment lost 5 bases, leaving 10 bases of the junction unmatched. The CDR3 is 16 residues long. Germline V gene data show CDR1 as LGHNA and CDR2 as YSLEER. CDR3 in amino acids: CASSARPTGENTEAFF. CDR3 coding DNA: TGCGCCAGCAGCGCCCGCCCCACAGGGGAGAACACTGAAGCTTTCTTT.

The chain uses TRBV12-3 or TRBV12-4 and TRBJ2-5; D gene ambiguous. Trimming shortened V by 7 bases and J by 5 bases, and 8 bases separated the two germline ends. The CDR3 consists of 11 residues. The chain's CDR3 is CASIPLETQYF. The CDR3 DNA follows: TGTGCCAGCATTCCTTTGGAGACCCAGTACTTC.

The V and J genes are TRBV19 and TRBJ1-4; 10 nucleotides match TRBD1. Germline loops: CDR1 LNHDA, CDR2 SQIVND (reference sequence). The CDR3 has 16 amino acids. J was trimmed by 0 bases and V by 6 bases; bases with no gene match: 4. The CDR3 loop reads CASRGTGETTNEKLFF. Written as DNA, the CDR3 is TGTGCCAGTAGGGGGACAGGGGAAACAACTAATGAAAAACTGTTTTTT.

This rearrangement joins TRBV10-2 to TRBJ1-1; D call uncertain. CDR3 length equals 13 residues. V was pared by 2 bases and J by 1 base, with 5 bases between. CDR1 is WSHSY and CDR2 is SAAADI in the germline V gene. This CDR3 is CASSEGRNTEAFF. The CDR3 DNA is TGCGCCAGCAGTGAGGGCAGGAACACTGAAGCTTTCTTT.

This chain connects TRBV5-1 to TRBJ2-2, with D possibly being TRBD1 (6 bases). This CDR3 is 14 amino acids long. V gave up 5 bases and J gave up 5 bases, with 13 bases separating them. The germline V gene has CDR1 SGHRS and CDR2 YFSETQ. The CDR3 sequence: CASRDSLGTGELFF. CDR3 bases: TGCGCCAGCAGGGACAGTTTAGGTACCGGGGAGCTGTTTTTT. Drawing the rest from reference TRBV5-1 and TRBJ2-2, the complete variable domain is KAGVTQTPRYLIKTRGQQVTLSCSPISGHRSVSWYQQTPGQGLQFLFEYFSETQRNKGNFPGRFSGRQFSNSRSEMNVSTLELGDSALYLCASRDSLGTGELFFGEGSRLTVL.

The V gene is TRBV10-2, the J gene TRBJ2-5; TRBD2 aligns across 12 bases. This CDR3 has 15 amino acids. Germline lookup yields CDR1 WSHSY and CDR2 SAAADI. V was clipped by 8 bases and J by 4 bases; unmatched bases: 8. Here the CDR3 reads CASRLAGGPGETQYF. The CDR3 nucleotides are TGCGCCAGCCGGCTAGCGGGGGGGCCGGGAGAGACCCAGTACTTC.

This rearrangement joins TRBV7-9 to TRBJ2-3; D gene uncertain. The CDR3 extends over 13 amino acids. In germline, CDR1 is SEHNR, CDR2 FQNEAQ (reference sequence). V was pared by 5 bases and J by 6 bases, with 12 bases between. CDR3 DNA sequence: TGTGCCAGCAGCCCGCCCATGCGGGATACGCAGTATTTT. Translation: CASSPPMRDTQYF.

CDR3 protein: CASSSGQVVGETQYF. The CDR3 bases are TGTGCCAGCAGTTCCGGACAGGTTGTTGGCGAGACCCAGTACTTC. V and J are TRBV2 and TRBJ2-5, with 7 bases fitting TRBD1. Losses at the gene ends were 5 bases for V and 5 bases for J; bases not matched to a gene: 11. Per germline, CDR1 SNHLY and CDR2 FYNNEI. The CDR3 is 15 amino acids.

V and J are TRBV5-5 and TRBJ1-2, with no clear D. The CDR3 extends over 14 amino acids. Trimming left V 0 bases short and J 8 bases short, with 14 bases between. CDR1 is SGHKS and CDR2 is YYEKEE in the germline V gene (reference sequence). CDR3 in amino acids: CASSLGPAGWGYTF. Here the CDR3 DNA reads TGTGCCAGCAGCTTGGGACCCGCCGGGTGGGGCTACACCTTC. Combining the CDR3 with reference TRBV5-5 and TRBJ1-2 gives the whole variable domain DAGVTQSPTHLIKTRGQQVTLRCSPISGHKSVSWYQQVLGQGPQFIFQYYEKEERGRGNFPDRFSARQFPNYSSELNVNALLLGDSALYLCASSLGPAGWGYTFGSGTRLTVV.

This clone was observed once. The V and J genes are TRBV18 and TRBJ1-2, with TRBD1 matching over 8 bases. Germline V lookup: CDR1 KGHSH, CDR2 LQKENI. The CDR3 runs to 14 residues. The V and J ends lost 4 bases and 2 bases, in that order; junction bases with no gene match: 3. The CDR3 loop is CASSQPGGNYGYTF. The DNA for the CDR3 is TGTGCCAGCTCACAGCCAGGGGGCAACTATGGCTACACCTTC.

This clone was seen a few times. The chain carries TRBV19 and TRBJ2-6, with 7 bases matching TRBD2. Per the germline V gene, CDR1 is LNHDA and CDR2 is SQIVND (reference sequence). The CDR3 contains 17 residues. V dropped 7 bases and J dropped 0; count of bases not matched to a gene: 9. The CDR3 protein is CASTGGLLRSGANVLTF. DNA for the CDR3: TGTGCCAGTACCGGGGGGTTACTTCGCTCTGGGGCCAACGTCCTGACTTTC. The full variable domain, its missing parts supplied by reference TRBV19 and TRBJ2-6, is DGGITQSPKYLFRKEGQNVTLSCEQNLNHDAMYWYRQDPGQGLRLIYYSQIVNDFQKGDIAEGYSVSREKKESFPLTVTSAQKNPTAFYLCASTGGLLRSGANVLTFGAGSRLTVL.

The chain uses TRBV11-3 and TRBJ2-5, with TRBD1 as a possible D gene (6 bases). The length of the CDR3 is 14 residues. V lost 3 bases and J 5 bases, leaving 13 bases between the germline ends. Per the germline V gene, CDR1 is SGHNT and CDR2 is YENEEA. The CDR3 is CASSLGANGETQYF. The CDR3 DNA is TGTGCCAGCAGCTTGGGGGCGAACGGGGAGACCCAGTACTTC.

The J gene is TRBJ1-6, the V gene TRBV11-2, with TRBD1 matching over 9 bases. CDR1 and CDR2 (germline): SGHAT, FQNNGV. There are 14 residues in the CDR3. Losses at the gene ends were 6 bases for V and 9 bases for J; bases not matched to a gene: 6. The CDR3 DNA sequence: TGTGCCAGCAGTTCCCGGGACAGGGTTTCACCCCTCCACTTT. This translates into CASSSRDRVSPLHF.

The chain employs TRBV2 and TRBJ2-3, with a weak D call TRBD1 (6 bases). CDR3 size: 15 residues. V was clipped by 8 bases and J by 2 bases, with 17 bases between them. Germline-derived CDR1 and CDR2 are SNHLY and FYNNEI. This CDR3 reads CASGSRDIFTDTQYF. DNA for the CDR3: TGTGCCAGCGGGTCCCGGGACATATTCACAGATACGCAGTATTTT.

This chain uses TRBV30 with TRBJ2-5; 8 bases are a match to TRBD1. Trimming cost V 3 bases and J 5 bases; bases outside gene matches: 11. The CDR3 extends over 15 amino acids. Germline V CDR1 and CDR2: GTSNPN, SVGIG (reference sequence). The CDR3 loop reads CAWRSGQGGFETQYF. The DNA for the CDR3 is TGTGCCTGGAGGAGCGGACAGGGAGGTTTTGAGACCCAGTACTTC. Variable domain in full (rest from reference TRBV30 and TRBJ2-5): SQTIHQWPATLVQPVGSPLSLECTVEGTSNPNLYWYRQAAGRGLQLLFYSVGIGQISSEVPQNLSASRPQDRQFILSSKKLLLSDSGFYLCAWRSGQGGFETQYFGPGTRLLVL.

The chain uses TRBV11-2 and TRBJ1-2; 8 bases agree with TRBD1. Trimming cost V 6 bases and J 4 bases; bases outside gene matches: 10. CDR1 SGHAT and CDR2 FQNNGV come from the germline V gene. CDR3 length: 15 amino acids. In nucleotides, the CDR3 is TGTGCCAGCAGTCACTACGGGACAGGTTCCTATGGCTACACCTTC. Encoded protein: CASSHYGTGSYGYTF.

This chain uses TRBV5-6 with TRBJ1-4, with 10 bases fitting TRBD1. Germline CDR1 reads SGHDT; CDR2 reads YYEEEE. CDR3 length: 16 residues. The junction had 8 bases not matched to a gene; V was cut back by 4 bases and J by 5 bases. The CDR3 nucleotides read TGTGCCAGCAGCCGAGATAGACAGGGGGCAAATGAAAAACTGTTTTTT. Its translation is CASSRDRQGANEKLFF. Supplemented by reference TRBV5-6 and TRBJ1-4, the full variable domain reads DAGVTQSPTHLIKTRGQQVTLRCSPKSGHDTVSWYQQALGQGPQFIFQYYEEEERQRGNFPDRFSGHQFPNYSSELNVNALLLGDSALYLCASSRDRQGANEKLFFGSGTQLSVL.

This clone was seen only once. The chain couples TRBV5-1 to TRBJ1-2; D is unclear. The V and J ends lost 1 base and 8 bases respectively, with 12 bases between them. Germline values: CDR1 SGHRS, CDR2 YFSETQ. The CDR3 extends over 13 amino acids. CDR3 in amino acids: CASSLITSLGYTF. CDR3 coding DNA: TGCGCCAGCAGCTTGATTACAAGTTTGGGCTACACCTTC.

CDR3: CASSSTSGPYNEQFF. The CDR3 nucleotides are TGTGCCAGCAGCTCGACTAGCGGCCCTTACAATGAGCAGTTCTTC. The chain couples TRBV7-2 to TRBJ2-1; 9 positions match TRBD2. There are 15 residues in the CDR3. Trimming took 4 bases from V and 4 from J; bases not matched to a gene: 5. Germline V gene data show CDR1 as SGHTA and CDR2 as FQGNSA. The whole variable domain, remainder taken from reference TRBV7-2 and TRBJ2-1, is GAGVSQSPSNKVTEKGKDVELRCDPISGHTALYWYRQSLGQGLEFLIYFQGNSAPDKSGLPSDRFSAERTGGSVSTLTIQRTQQEDSAVYLCASSSTSGPYNEQFFGPGTRLTVL.